This entry concerns a single TCR beta chain. These data are taken from a study of PD-L1 blockade in urothelial cancer. What went into each PCR as a spike was synthetic TCR analog templates. Using immunoSEQ multiplex PCR, the repertoire was profiled, and TCRdb retains in-frame clones only, with some absent. Among around 110,000 clones listed, approximately 90% were seen once. The CDR3 runs 14 residues. V was trimmed by 4 bases and J by 6 bases, leaving 17 bases between them. Germline loops: CDR1 SGDLS, CDR2 YYNGEE. As for time point: peripheral blood 6 weeks after treatment start. The material was PBMCs, obtained around atezolizumab (anti-PD-L1) treatment. The gene calls are TRBV9 and TRBJ2-7, with D possibly TRBD1 on 5 matching bases. This sequence originates from a man in his fifties or sixties with urothelial cancer. The CDR3 reads CASSPMTDFLEQYF. For the CDR3, the DNA is TGTGCCAGCAGCCCCATGACAGACTTCCTCGAGCAGTACTTC.